This T cell receptor (beta chain) derives from a study of T cell responses to AZD1222 COVID-19 vaccine. Turning to the study itself: Pooling covered second doses at about 4 or about 12 weeks. General study results and limits: Nearly half of spike-specific TCRs reportedly go after variant regions that carry no mutations. An increase in Spike-specific TCR breadth and depth was observed after two AZD1222 doses.

The table came from immunoSEQ multiplex PCR; TCRdb's copy has only in-frame clones and leaves some out. Of under 170,000 clones listed, around 94% are singletons. CDR1 is LGHNA and CDR2 is YNFKEQ in the germline V gene. This CDR3 is built from 15 residues. Trimming took 3 bases from V and 5 from J; bases not matched to a gene: 3. Of note for this clone: Its antigen is unidentified.

The V call is TRBV4-2, the J call TRBJ2-1, with TRBD2 identical over 11 bases. The sample here was peripheral blood, taken on day 0 of AZD1222 vaccination. The sequence was collected from an adult in good health. This CDR3 is CASSQLAGGDNEQFF. CDR3 DNA: TGTGCCAGCAGCCAGCTAGCGGGAGGTGACAATGAGCAGTTCTTC.